These 14 T cell receptor beta chains were all obtained from the same sample, sequenced in a study of CD8 T cells in ankylosing spondylitis (TCRdb year 2017). Libraries were prepared through 5' RACE. Sequenced on an Illumina HiSeq 2500. The public sequencing data were trimmed at Q25 with fastp and processed into clonotypes with MiXCR by TCRdb, which kept only in-frame beta chains. Identical CDR3 protein sequences are pooled into one entry, listed with their most common genes and DNA. In this sample the table shows 330,000 or so distinct CDR3 sequences, 7.5% to 9% of which occur a single time. The ten biggest clones cover just over 14% of the sample. Here is what the overall study found, with its caveats: A TCR beta motif made up of several highly homologous amino acid variants appeared to be characteristic of blood from ankylosing spondylitis patients.

The antigens these receptors bind are not known. The sequenced sample was blood, either unsorted or a sorted T cell fraction (not recorded which). The receptors originated from a male donor with ankylosing spondylitis.

This chain links TRBV19 with TRBJ2-5, with 11 bases lining up with TRBD1. The CDR3 loop spans 14 amino acids. V gave up 6 bases and J gave up 5 bases; unmatched junction bases: 5. The germline V gene encodes CDR1 LNHDA and CDR2 SQIVND (reference sequence). The CDR3 nucleotides are TGTGCCAGTAGGGACAGGGGGCTGGCGGAGACCCAGTACTTC. Its translation: CASRDRGLAETQYF.

The chain links TRBV5-1 to TRBJ2-1; D is tentatively TRBD1 or TRBD2 (7 bases each). This CDR3 has 13 residues. CDR1 is SGHRS and CDR2 is YFSETQ in the germline V gene. Trimming removed 0 bases at V and 12 bases at J, with 13 bases between. CDR3 protein: CASSLARGGRQFF. CDR3 sequence (DNA): TGCGCCAGCAGCTTGGCCAGGGGGGGCCGGCAGTTCTTC.

The chain employs TRBV6-1 and TRBJ2-6; no clear D gene. CDR3 length: 17 residues. Germline loops: CDR1 MNHNS, CDR2 SASEGT. Trimming shortened V by 6 bases and J by 0 bases, and 15 bases separated the two germline ends. The chain's CDR3 is CASRVAAGRSGANVLTF. In nucleotides, the CDR3 is TGTGCCAGCAGAGTGGCGGCAGGACGCTCTGGGGCCAACGTCCTGACTTTC.

This clonotype came up a few times. This chain joins TRBV5-1 and TRBJ2-3, with unresolved D. Trimming shortened V by 4 bases and J by 0 bases, and 12 bases separated the two germline ends. The germline V gene has CDR1 SGHRS and CDR2 YFSETQ. This CDR3 region has 15 residues. The CDR3 DNA reads TGCGCCAGCAGCCCCTCCCGTCCTAGCACAGATACGCAGTATTTT. Its protein product is CASSPSRPSTDTQYF.

This clonotype was observed at least ten times. The rearrangement uses TRBV9 and TRBJ2-3; TRBD2 agrees at 9 bases. The V segment lost 3 bases and the J segment 2 bases; nucleotides outside the gene matches: 4. The germline V gene has CDR1 SGDLS and CDR2 YYNGEE. The CDR3 has 15 amino acids. The chain's CDR3 is CASSALAGYTDTQYF. Here the CDR3 DNA reads TGTGCCAGCAGCGCCCTAGCGGGGTACACAGATACGCAGTATTTT.

This chain connects TRBV29-1 to TRBJ2-1; D is unclear. V was trimmed by 8 bases and J by 6 bases, leaving 11 bases between them. The CDR3 totals 11 residues. Germline CDR1 and CDR2: SQVTM and ANQGSEA. For the CDR3, the DNA is TGCAGCTTACGACCATCCAATGAGCAGTTCTTC. It yields the protein CSLRPSNEQFF.

This clonotype was counted only a few times. J is TRBJ1-1 and V is TRBV6-2 or TRBV6-3; perhaps TRBD1 as D (5 bases). Deletions cut 0 bases from V and 6 bases from J, with 14 bases between. From germline, CDR1 is MNHEY and CDR2 SVGEGT. This CDR3 contains 15 residues. CDR3: CASSYSSNWGAEAFF. CDR3 nucleotide sequence: TGTGCCAGCAGTTACTCGAGTAATTGGGGGGCTGAAGCTTTCTTT.

The chain is built from TRBV20-1 and TRBJ2-1; 12 nucleotides line up with TRBD2. Germline trimming cut 2 bases from V and 6 bases from J; bases unmatched to any gene: 2. Germline V CDR1 and CDR2: DFQATT, SNEGSKA (reference sequence). The CDR3 runs 14 residues. The CDR3 bases are TGCAGTGCTAGACTGACTAGCGGGAGCAATGAGCAGTTCTTC. Encoded protein: CSARLTSGSNEQFF.

The V and J genes are TRBV10-3 and TRBJ2-6, with a tentative D call TRBD1 (6 bases). Germline lookup yields CDR1 ENHRY and CDR2 SYGVKD. The V gene lost 6 bases and the J gene lost 1 base, with 10 bases spanning the gap. There are 15 residues in the CDR3. CDR3 DNA sequence: TGTGCCATCAGCCAGGGGAAATCTGGGGCCAACGTCCTGACTTTC. Protein sequence: CAISQGKSGANVLTF.

This clonotype was found many times. The rearrangement links TRBV5-1 to TRBJ1-1, with D hard to call. This CDR3 is built from 14 residues. Trimming removed 3 bases at V and 1 base at J, with 10 bases between. The germline CDR1 and CDR2 sequences are SGHRS and YFSETQ. CDR3 in DNA: TGCGCCAGCAGCTGGAAGGTGGGGAACACTGAAGCTTTCTTT. This translates into CASSWKVGNTEAFF. Combining the CDR3 with reference TRBV5-1 and TRBJ1-1 gives the whole variable domain KAGVTQTPRYLIKTRGQQVTLSCSPISGHRSVSWYQQTPGQGLQFLFEYFSETQRNKGNFPGRFSGRQFSNSRSEMNVSTLELGDSALYLCASSWKVGNTEAFFGQGTRLTVV.

This clonotype was observed many times. The genes are TRBV20-1 and TRBJ2-1; a weak D match, TRBD2 (5 bases). Germline V gene sequence: CDR1 DFQATT, CDR2 SNEGSKA (reference sequence). CDR3 size: 11 residues. Deletions cut 5 bases from V and 9 bases from J, with 11 bases between. DNA for the CDR3: TGCAGTGCTGCGGCCGAGGGTGAGCAGTTCTTC. Protein sequence: CSAAAEGEQFF.

This chain joins TRBV25-1 and TRBJ2-4; D ambiguous. This CDR3 is built from 15 residues. V lost 3 bases, J lost 1 base, and 10 bases lay in between. CDR1 is MGHDK and CDR2 is SYGVNS in the germline V gene. CDR3 sequence: CASSEDDGAKNIQYF. The CDR3 DNA reads TGTGCCAGCAGTGAGGATGATGGGGCCAAAAACATTCAGTACTTC.

This clonotype was counted ten times or more. The chain combines TRBV27 with TRBJ2-2, with 7 positions matching TRBD1. The CDR3 runs to 19 residues. V gave up 6 bases and J gave up 4 bases; unmatched junction bases: 20. Germline V gene data show CDR1 as MNHEY and CDR2 as SMNVEV (reference sequence). The CDR3 coding sequence is TGTGCCAGCAGCGGGCTGGTGGACAGGCCCCCCGGACTCACCGGGGAGCTGTTTTTT. This translates into CASSGLVDRPPGLTGELFF.

This clonotype occurred many times. This chain connects TRBV7-8 to TRBJ1-2, with D unclear. The V end lost 4 bases, the J end lost 5 bases, and 14 bases lay between the germline ends. Looked up from germline, CDR1 is SGHVS and CDR2 is FQNEAQ. The CDR3 is made up of 14 amino acids. CDR3 amino acids: CASSSNSGSYGYTF. In DNA form, the CDR3 reads TGTGCCAGCAGCTCAAACTCGGGTAGTTATGGCTACACCTTC.